This T cell receptor beta chain was retrieved from a study of cytomegalovirus exposure and HLA in healthy donors. For the study at large: The 110 or so validation repertoires, a later analysis reported, used the same platform as the approximately 670 first-cohort repertoires.

The CDR3 is 15 residues long. With V trimmed by 5 bases and J by 1 base, 4 bases remained unmatched. Germline V gene sequence: CDR1 MNHNS, CDR2 SASEGT. Donors came from a validation cohort of 90 to 150 subjects, distinct from the first 666-subject cohort. Sequencing used immunoSEQ multiplex PCR; TCRdb keeps in-frame clones, though not all of them. This table holds some 290,000 clones, roughly 90% found once. The source of this sequence is a man between 25 and 39 years old in good health and CMV-seronegative. This chain connects TRBV6-1 to TRBJ1-5; 8 nucleotides align to TRBD1. Material: PBMCs. The DNA for the CDR3 is TGTGCCAGCAGTCGGACAGGGTTAAGCAATCAGCCCCAGCATTTT. Translating it yields CASSRTGLSNQPQHF.